This TCR beta chain was identified in a study of blood T cell repertoires in COVID-19. Study details: Sites in the United States, Italy and Spain provided acute and convalescent COVID-19 samples. T cells, B-cell-depleted T cells, or PBMCs supplied cDNA or gDNA.

The repertoire was sequenced with immunoSEQ multiplex PCR; TCRdb's copy has only in-frame clones and lacks some. The table includes some 200,000 clones, about nine tenths detected once. This clone occurred a few times. Deletions cut 5 bases from V and 4 bases from J, with 14 bases between. The CDR3 spans 15 residues. Per the germline V gene, CDR1 is LNHDA and CDR2 is SQIVND (reference sequence). Those who participated ranged in age from roughly 18 to 90 years and resided in approximately 23 US areas. Recovered Cohort 3 donors showed two negative PCRs, clearance, or symptom resolution. This sequence originates from a woman aged 25-40 years who had recovered from COVID-19. The chain couples TRBV19 to TRBJ1-4, with a weak D call TRBD1 (6 bases). Material: PBMCs or T cells enriched from blood (not recorded which). CDR3 coding DNA: TGTGCCAGTAGTCCGGGGGGGGCCATTAATGAAAAACTGTTTTTT. Its protein is CASSPGGAINEKLFF.